A single sample is the source of the 6 T cell receptor beta chains below, sequenced in a study of shared clonotypes between healthy human individuals. Only in-frame clones appear in the TCRdb table, and some are missing; sequencing was by immunoSEQ multiplex PCR. Among 2 million to 3 million clones listed, roughly nine tenths were seen once. The sequenced sample consisted of naive CD4+ T cells sorted from blood. Subset here: CD45RA+ positively selected. These TCRs come from a man aged 18 to 30 in good health.

The rearrangement uses TRBV25-1 and TRBJ1-4; D might be TRBD1 (6 bases). Germline assignment: CDR1 MGHDK and CDR2 SYGVNS. Trimming took 4 bases from V and 11 from J, leaving 17 bases between them. This CDR3 has 14 residues. The CDR3 DNA reads TGTGCCAGCAGTGGCGACAGGCTTATAGGGAAACTGTTTTTT. It specifies CASSGDRLIGKLFF.

This clone was found once. The CDR3 reads CAIRDNGRAATGELFF. Written as DNA, the CDR3 is TGTGCCATCAGGGACAACGGCCGGGCGGCCACCGGGGAGCTGTTTTTT. J is TRBJ2-2 and V is TRBV10-3, with D tentatively TRBD1 (5 bases). Germline V gives CDR1 ENHRY, CDR2 SYGVKD. The CDR3 sequence is 16 residues long. Trimming took off 6 bases at V and 4 bases at J, with 18 bases between the two ends.

The rearrangement links TRBV6-5 to TRBJ2-7; 7 bases are a match to TRBD1. The trim removed 4 bases at V and 4 bases at J, leaving 1 base unmatched. The CDR3 contains 12 residues. Germline loops: CDR1 MNHEY, CDR2 SVGAGI. The CDR3 spells CASSSTGYEQYF. CDR3 sequence (DNA): TGTGCCAGCAGTTCGACAGGGTACGAGCAGTACTTC.

On this clone itself: Other DNA sequences within the sample encode an identical CDR3. V gene TRBV7-2 combines with J gene TRBJ2-7; TRBD2 matches at 10 bases. This CDR3 spans 13 amino acids. V gave up 6 bases and J gave up 4 bases; unmatched junction bases: 3. Germline CDR1 and CDR2: SGHTA and FQGNSA. CDR3 coding DNA: TGTGCCAGCAGGGTAGCGGGGGGTTACGAGCAGTACTTC. Translated: CASRVAGGYEQYF.

This chain connects TRBV5-1 to TRBJ2-3; a weak D match, TRBD1 (5 bases). Germline lookup yields CDR1 SGHRS and CDR2 YFSETQ. The CDR3 contains 16 residues. V dropped 1 base and J dropped 5 bases, with 17 bases sitting between them. CDR3 sequence reads: CASSLSAGRDRDTQYF. In DNA, the CDR3 is TGCGCCAGCAGCTTGTCGGCAGGGCGAGATCGAGATACGCAGTATTTT.

Turning to this clone: Other DNA variants within this sample encode the same CDR3. The chain has TRBV7-2 and TRBJ2-1; D possibly corresponds to TRBD2 (5 bases). The CDR3 is 14 residues long. The ends were cut back, 4 bases at V and 1 base at J, with 8 bases in the middle. Germline V gene lookup returns CDR1 SGHTA and CDR2 FQGNSA. CDR3 loop: CASSSPGSYNEQFF. CDR3 sequence (DNA): TGTGCCAGCAGCTCGCCGGGGTCCTACAATGAGCAGTTCTTC.